Presented here are 17 T cell receptor beta chains from one specimen sequenced in a study of T cells after yellow fever vaccination. TCRdb reanalysed the 5' RACE reads using MiXCR and keeps one entry per CDR3 protein. The sample consists of 50,000 or so distinct CDR3 sequences, more than 5.5% of them appearing once. The sequences come from CD8+ T cells sorted from PBMCs, collected on the day of the first yellow fever vaccination. The receptors shown here come from a man younger than 30 who received the YFV17D yellow fever vaccine.

This chain joins TRBV15 and TRBJ1-1; 7 bases fit TRBD1. The V segment lost 5 bases and the J segment 1 base; nucleotides outside the gene matches: 7. Germline values: CDR1 LNHNV, CDR2 YYDKDF (reference sequence). This CDR3 is 15 amino acids long. The CDR3 protein is CATSRGGQRNTEAFF. The DNA for the CDR3 is TGTGCCACCAGCCGGGGGGGACAGCGGAACACTGAAGCTTTCTTT.

This clonotype was seen a few times. In nucleotides, the CDR3 is TGTGCCAGCAGTTTAAACAGGGGAGTTCTCCGGGAGCTGTTTTTT. Translating gives CASSLNRGVLRELFF. The chain recombines TRBV27 with TRBJ2-2; 7 bases are shared with TRBD1. The CDR3 contains 15 residues. The germline V gene has CDR1 MNHEY and CDR2 SMNVEV (reference sequence). The V gene end was trimmed by 2 bases and the J gene end by 9 bases; junction bases not matched to a gene: 9.

This clonotype was counted ten times or more. The chain joins TRBV6-1 to TRBJ1-1, with D tentatively TRBD1 (5 bases). The germline CDR1 and CDR2 sequences are MNHNS and SASEGT. The length of the CDR3 is 15 residues. The ends were cut back, 6 bases at V and 1 base at J, with 15 bases in the middle. The CDR3 reads CASSNLRQWNTEAFF. The CDR3 DNA reads as TGTGCCAGCAGCAACCTGAGACAGTGGAACACTGAAGCTTTCTTT.

This clonotype was observed many times. This chain connects TRBV20-1 to TRBJ1-5, with 12 bases lining up with TRBD1. The trim removed 1 base at V and 7 bases at J, leaving 8 bases unmatched. CDR1 and CDR2 from the germline V gene are DFQATT and SNEGSKA (reference sequence). CDR3 length: 16 residues. As DNA, the CDR3 is TGCAGTGCTAGAGCTTCGGGACAGGGGGCGGGCCAGCCCCAGCATTTT. The encoded protein is CSARASGQGAGQPQHF.

The V call is TRBV12-3 or TRBV12-4, the J call TRBJ2-3, with 9 bases matching TRBD2. The CDR3 sequence is 17 residues long. J lost 5 bases, V lost 6 bases, and 15 bases had no gene match. This chain's CDR3 is CASRPGLAGIRKDTQYF. The DNA for the CDR3 is TGTGCCAGCAGACCAGGGCTAGCGGGGATCCGGAAAGATACGCAGTATTTT.

This clonotype was seen ten or more times. This chain connects TRBV7-3 to TRBJ2-5; the D gene is possibly TRBD2 (6 bases). V dropped 4 bases and J dropped 7 bases, with 19 bases sitting between them. CDR1 and CDR2 (germline): SGHTA, FQGTGA. CDR3 size: 15 residues. DNA for the CDR3: TGTGCCAGCAGCTCTGCCGGGACCCCCGGGGGGACCCAGTACTTC. Residues: CASSSAGTPGGTQYF.

This rearrangement joins TRBV7-6 to TRBJ2-3; D is uncertain. Between the trimmed V and J ends, which lost 4 bases and 2 bases, there was a span of 10 bases. Germline V CDR1 and CDR2: SGHVS, FNYEAQ. There are 14 residues in the CDR3. The CDR3 protein is CASSSPKDTDTQYF. In DNA form, the CDR3 reads TGTGCCAGCAGCTCCCCTAAGGACACAGATACGCAGTATTTT.

This clonotype has a count of ten or more. The genes are TRBV3-1 and TRBJ2-3; the D call may be TRBD1 or TRBD2 (5 bases each). The CDR3 is 14 residues long. V lost 7 bases to trimming and J lost 1 base, with 12 bases between them. Germline assignment: CDR1 LGHDT and CDR2 YNNKEL (reference sequence). The CDR3 sequence: CASTEGFRTDTQYF. The CDR3 DNA sequence: TGTGCCAGCACCGAGGGGTTTCGCACAGATACGCAGTATTTT.

This clonotype was observed many times. The rearrangement uses TRBV7-6 and TRBJ2-3; D is ambiguous. Germline lookup yields CDR1 SGHVS and CDR2 FNYEAQ. The CDR3 runs to 12 residues. V was shortened by 6 bases and J by 5 bases, with 9 bases between the two germline ends. CDR3 region: CASSLLGDTQYF. As DNA, the CDR3 is TGTGCCAGCAGTCTCCTGGGAGATACGCAGTATTTT.

This clonotype was detected ten times or more. The chain has TRBV27 and TRBJ1-5, with TRBD1 identical over 8 bases. From germline, CDR1 is MNHEY and CDR2 SMNVEV (reference sequence). This CDR3 has 17 amino acids. The V gene end was trimmed by 2 bases and the J gene end by 2 bases; junction bases not matched to a gene: 8. The CDR3 nucleotides are TGTGCCAGCAGTTTAACGGCAGGGGGCACGGGCAATCAGCCCCAGCATTTT. This encodes CASSLTAGGTGNQPQHF.

This clonotype was observed at least ten times. This chain uses TRBV7-9 with TRBJ1-2; D gene uncertain. Germline V CDR1 and CDR2: SEHNR, FQNEAQ (reference sequence). V was clipped by 0 bases and J by 12 bases, with 14 bases between them. The CDR3 extends over 13 amino acids. CDR3 nucleotides: TGTGCCAGCAGCTTAGCGCGTAGAGGGCCCCACACCTTC. The encoded protein is CASSLARRGPHTF.

This rearrangement joins TRBV12-3 or TRBV12-4 to TRBJ2-3, with D hard to call. Trimming stripped 10 bases from V and 4 bases from J, with 12 bases between. This CDR3 is built from 12 residues. CDR3: CATLRQSDTQYF. The DNA of the CDR3 is TGTGCCACATTAAGACAATCAGATACGCAGTATTTT.

This clonotype was counted many times. The chain has TRBV7-9 and TRBJ2-7; 9 bases agree with TRBD1. The J segment lost 2 bases and the V segment lost 5 bases, leaving 7 bases of the junction unmatched. Germline assignment: CDR1 SEHNR and CDR2 FQNEAQ (reference sequence). The CDR3 contains 15 residues. CDR3 amino acids: CASSPDRGMAYEQYF. The CDR3 region has the DNA TGTGCCAGCAGCCCCGACAGGGGGATGGCCTACGAGCAGTACTTC.

This clonotype was seen ten or more times. This sequence joins TRBV7-3 and TRBJ2-4, with TRBD1 identical over 7 bases. Germline loops: CDR1 SGHTA, CDR2 FQGTGA. V lost 5 bases to trimming and J lost 8 bases; unmatched junction nucleotides: 6. The CDR3 is 13 residues long. This CDR3 reads CASSEGQGDIQYF. CDR3 nucleotide sequence: TGTGCCAGCAGCGAAGGGCAGGGGGACATTCAGTACTTC.

This clonotype was seen more than once but under ten times. The genes are TRBV5-6 and TRBJ1-1; D gene ambiguous. The CDR3 extends over 15 amino acids. V was trimmed by 2 bases and J by 1 base, leaving 12 bases between them. CDR1 SGHDT and CDR2 YYEEEE come from the germline V gene. The DNA of the CDR3 is TGTGCCAGCAGCTTTACATGGCTGGGGAACACTGAAGCTTTCTTT. Its translation is CASSFTWLGNTEAFF.

This clonotype was counted between two and nine times. This chain joins TRBV7-2 and TRBJ1-2; the D gene is possibly TRBD1 (5 bases). CDR1 is SGHTA, CDR2 FQGNSA, per germline. The CDR3 is 15 amino acids. Trimming took 1 base from V and 6 from J, leaving 15 bases between them. The CDR3 DNA follows: TGTGCCAGCAGCTTAGAATTGGGGCGCGTAGATGGCTACACCTTC. This translates into CASSLELGRVDGYTF.

V and J are TRBV7-3 and TRBJ2-3, with 7 bases matching TRBD2. Germline CDR1 and CDR2: SGHTA and FQGTGA. CDR3 length equals 15 residues. Trimming cost V 5 bases and J 3 bases; bases outside gene matches: 8. For the CDR3, the DNA is TGTGCCAGCAGCGCAACTGGGGGGGGGACAGATACGCAGTATTTT. Translation gives CASSATGGGTDTQYF.